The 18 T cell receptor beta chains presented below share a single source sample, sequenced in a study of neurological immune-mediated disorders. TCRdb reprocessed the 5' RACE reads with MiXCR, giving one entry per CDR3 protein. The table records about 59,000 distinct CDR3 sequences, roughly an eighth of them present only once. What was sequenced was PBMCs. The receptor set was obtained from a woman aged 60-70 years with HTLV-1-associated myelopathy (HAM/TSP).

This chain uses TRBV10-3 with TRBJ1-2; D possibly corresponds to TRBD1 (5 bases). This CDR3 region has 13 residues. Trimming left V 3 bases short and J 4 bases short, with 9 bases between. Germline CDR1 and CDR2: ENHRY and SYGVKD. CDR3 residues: CAISELDSYGYTF. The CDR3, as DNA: TGTGCCATCAGTGAACTCGACAGCTATGGCTACACCTTC.

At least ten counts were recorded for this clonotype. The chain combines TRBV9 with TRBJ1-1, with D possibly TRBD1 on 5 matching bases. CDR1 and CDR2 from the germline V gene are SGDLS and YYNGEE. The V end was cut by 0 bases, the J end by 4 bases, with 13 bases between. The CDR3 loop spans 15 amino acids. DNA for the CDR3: TGTGCCAGCAGCGTAGCACCAGGGAAAGGCACTGAAGCTTTCTTT. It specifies CASSVAPGKGTEAFF.

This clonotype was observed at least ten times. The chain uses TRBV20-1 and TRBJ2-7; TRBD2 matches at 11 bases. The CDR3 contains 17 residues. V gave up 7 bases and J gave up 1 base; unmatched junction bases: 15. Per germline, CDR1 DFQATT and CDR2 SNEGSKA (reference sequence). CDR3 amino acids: CSVILVAGGRGSYEQYF. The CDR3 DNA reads TGCAGTGTAATTTTGGTAGCGGGAGGGAGGGGATCCTACGAGCAGTACTTC.

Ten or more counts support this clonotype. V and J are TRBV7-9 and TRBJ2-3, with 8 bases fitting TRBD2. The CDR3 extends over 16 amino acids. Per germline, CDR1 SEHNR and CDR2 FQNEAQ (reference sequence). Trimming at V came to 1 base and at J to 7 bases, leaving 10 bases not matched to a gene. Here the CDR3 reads CASSLEPLAGRNTQYF. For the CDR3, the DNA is TGTGCCAGCAGCTTAGAACCTCTAGCGGGCAGAAATACGCAGTATTTT.

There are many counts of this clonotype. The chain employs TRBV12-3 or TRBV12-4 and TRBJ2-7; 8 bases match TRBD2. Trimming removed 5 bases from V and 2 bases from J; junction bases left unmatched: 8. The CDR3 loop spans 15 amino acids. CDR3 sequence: CASSTLGREAYEQYF. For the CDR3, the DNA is TGTGCCAGCAGTACCCTGGGGCGGGAGGCCTACGAGCAGTACTTC.

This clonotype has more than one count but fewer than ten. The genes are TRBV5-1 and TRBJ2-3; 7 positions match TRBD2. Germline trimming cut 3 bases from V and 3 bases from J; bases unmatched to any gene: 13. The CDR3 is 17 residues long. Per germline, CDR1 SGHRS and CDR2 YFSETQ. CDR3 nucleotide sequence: TGCGCCAGCAGCTCGTTGGGACGGCCGGGAGGTACAGATACGCAGTATTTT. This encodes CASSSLGRPGGTDTQYF.

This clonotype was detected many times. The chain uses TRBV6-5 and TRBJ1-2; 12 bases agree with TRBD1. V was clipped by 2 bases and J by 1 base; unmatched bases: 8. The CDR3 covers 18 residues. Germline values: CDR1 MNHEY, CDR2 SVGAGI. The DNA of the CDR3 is TGTGCCAGCAGTTACAAGAGTGGGACAGGGGGCTTTAACTATGGCTACACCTTC. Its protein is CASSYKSGTGGFNYGYTF.

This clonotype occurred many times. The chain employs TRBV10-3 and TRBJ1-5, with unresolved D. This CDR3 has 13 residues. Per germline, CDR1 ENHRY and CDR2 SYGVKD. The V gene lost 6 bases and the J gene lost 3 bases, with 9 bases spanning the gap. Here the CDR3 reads CAIRSNPNQPQHF. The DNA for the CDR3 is TGTGCCATCAGGTCCAATCCCAATCAGCCCCAGCATTTT.

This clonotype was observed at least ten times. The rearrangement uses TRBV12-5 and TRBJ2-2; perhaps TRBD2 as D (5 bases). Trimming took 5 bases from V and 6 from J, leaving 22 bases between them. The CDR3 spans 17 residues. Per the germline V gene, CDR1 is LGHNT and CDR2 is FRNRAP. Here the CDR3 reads CASGAPDPFPEAGELFF. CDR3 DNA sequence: TGTGCTAGTGGTGCCCCGGACCCCTTCCCGGAGGCCGGGGAGCTGTTTTTT.

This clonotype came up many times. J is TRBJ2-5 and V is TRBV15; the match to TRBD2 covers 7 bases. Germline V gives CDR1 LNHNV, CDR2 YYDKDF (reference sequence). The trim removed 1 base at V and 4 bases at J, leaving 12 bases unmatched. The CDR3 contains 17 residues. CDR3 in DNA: TGTGCCACCAGCAGAGGGGAGGGGCGCCTCATCGGAGAGACCCAGTACTTC. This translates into CATSRGEGRLIGETQYF.

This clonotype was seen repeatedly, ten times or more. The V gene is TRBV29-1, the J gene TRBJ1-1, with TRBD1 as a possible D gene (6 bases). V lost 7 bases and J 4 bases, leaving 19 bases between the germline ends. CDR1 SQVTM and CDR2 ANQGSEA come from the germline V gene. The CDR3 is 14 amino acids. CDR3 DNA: TGCAGCGCCTCAAAGGGGGGGACGGGCACTGAAGCTTTCTTT. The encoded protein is CSASKGGTGTEAFF. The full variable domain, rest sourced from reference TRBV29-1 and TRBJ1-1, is SAVISQKPSRDICQRGTSLTIQCQVDSQVTMMFWYRQQPGQSLTLIATANQGSEATYESGFVIDKFPISRPNLTFSTLTVSNMSPEDSSIYLCSASKGGTGTEAFFGQGTRLTVV.

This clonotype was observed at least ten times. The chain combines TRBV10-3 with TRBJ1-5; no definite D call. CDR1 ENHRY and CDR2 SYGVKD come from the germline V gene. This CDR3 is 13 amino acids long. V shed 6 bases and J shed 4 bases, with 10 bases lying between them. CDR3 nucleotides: TGTGCCATCAGCTACTCCGAGAATCAGCCCCAGCATTTT. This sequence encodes CAISYSENQPQHF.

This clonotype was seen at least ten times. The CDR3 reads CSARDPGGIKGEQFF. CDR3 DNA: TGCAGTGCTAGAGATCCCGGCGGGATAAAGGGTGAGCAGTTCTTC. The rearrangement links TRBV20-1 to TRBJ2-1, with D tentatively TRBD2 (6 bases). V was clipped by 0 bases and J by 9 bases, with 18 bases between them. CDR1 is DFQATT and CDR2 is SNEGSKA in the germline V gene (reference sequence). The CDR3 has 15 amino acids.

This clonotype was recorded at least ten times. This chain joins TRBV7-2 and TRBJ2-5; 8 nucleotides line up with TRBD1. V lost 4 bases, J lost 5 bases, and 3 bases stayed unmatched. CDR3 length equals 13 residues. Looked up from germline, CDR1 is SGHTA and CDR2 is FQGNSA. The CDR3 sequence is CASSYGQGETQYF. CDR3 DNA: TGTGCCAGCAGCTACGGACAGGGCGAGACCCAGTACTTC. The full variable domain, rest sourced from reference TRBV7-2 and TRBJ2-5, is GAGVSQSPSNKVTEKGKDVELRCDPISGHTALYWYRQSLGQGLEFLIYFQGNSAPDKSGLPSDRFSAERTGGSVSTLTIQRTQQEDSAVYLCASSYGQGETQYFGPGTRLLVL.

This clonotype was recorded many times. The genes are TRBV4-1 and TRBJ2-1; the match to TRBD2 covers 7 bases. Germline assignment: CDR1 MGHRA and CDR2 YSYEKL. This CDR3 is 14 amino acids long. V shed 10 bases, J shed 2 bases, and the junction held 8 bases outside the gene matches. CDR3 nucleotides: TGCGCCACCGCCTTAGCGGGCGCCTACAATGAGCAGTTCTTC. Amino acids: CATALAGAYNEQFF.

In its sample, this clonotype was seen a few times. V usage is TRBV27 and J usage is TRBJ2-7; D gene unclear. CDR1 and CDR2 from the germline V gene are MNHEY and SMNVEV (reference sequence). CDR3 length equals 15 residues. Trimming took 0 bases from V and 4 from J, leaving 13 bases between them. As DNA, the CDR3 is TGTGCCAGCAGTTTATCCACCACGCCGTTATACGAGCAGTACTTC. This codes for CASSLSTTPLYEQYF.

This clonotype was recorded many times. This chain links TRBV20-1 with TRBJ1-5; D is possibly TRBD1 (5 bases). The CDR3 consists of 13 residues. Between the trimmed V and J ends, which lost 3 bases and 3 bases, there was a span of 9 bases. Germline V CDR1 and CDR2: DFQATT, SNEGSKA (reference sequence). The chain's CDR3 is CSASPRVNQPQHF. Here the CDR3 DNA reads TGCAGTGCTAGTCCCAGGGTCAATCAGCCCCAGCATTTT.

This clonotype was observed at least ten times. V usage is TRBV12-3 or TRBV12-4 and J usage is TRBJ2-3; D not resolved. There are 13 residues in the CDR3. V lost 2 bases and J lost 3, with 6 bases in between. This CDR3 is CASSLTDTDTQYF. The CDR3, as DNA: TGTGCCAGCAGTTTAACCGATACAGATACGCAGTATTTT.